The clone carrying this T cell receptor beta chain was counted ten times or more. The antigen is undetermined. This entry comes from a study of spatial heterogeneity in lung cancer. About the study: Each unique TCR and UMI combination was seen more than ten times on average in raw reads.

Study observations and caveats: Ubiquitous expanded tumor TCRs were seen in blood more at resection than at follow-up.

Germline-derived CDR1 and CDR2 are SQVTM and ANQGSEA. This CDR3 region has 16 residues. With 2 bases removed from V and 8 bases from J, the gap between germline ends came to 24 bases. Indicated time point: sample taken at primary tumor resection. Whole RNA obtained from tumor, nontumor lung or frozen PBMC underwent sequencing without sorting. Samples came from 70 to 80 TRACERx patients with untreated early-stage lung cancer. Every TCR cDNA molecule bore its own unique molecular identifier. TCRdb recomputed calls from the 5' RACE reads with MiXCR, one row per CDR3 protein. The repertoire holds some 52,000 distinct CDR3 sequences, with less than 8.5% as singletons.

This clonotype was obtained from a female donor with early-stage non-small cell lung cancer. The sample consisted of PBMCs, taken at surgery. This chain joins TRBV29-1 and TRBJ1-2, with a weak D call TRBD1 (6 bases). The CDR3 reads CSVETGKGVESGGYTF. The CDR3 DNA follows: TGCAGCGTTGAAACAGGGAAGGGGGTCGAATCGGGAGGCTACACCTTC.